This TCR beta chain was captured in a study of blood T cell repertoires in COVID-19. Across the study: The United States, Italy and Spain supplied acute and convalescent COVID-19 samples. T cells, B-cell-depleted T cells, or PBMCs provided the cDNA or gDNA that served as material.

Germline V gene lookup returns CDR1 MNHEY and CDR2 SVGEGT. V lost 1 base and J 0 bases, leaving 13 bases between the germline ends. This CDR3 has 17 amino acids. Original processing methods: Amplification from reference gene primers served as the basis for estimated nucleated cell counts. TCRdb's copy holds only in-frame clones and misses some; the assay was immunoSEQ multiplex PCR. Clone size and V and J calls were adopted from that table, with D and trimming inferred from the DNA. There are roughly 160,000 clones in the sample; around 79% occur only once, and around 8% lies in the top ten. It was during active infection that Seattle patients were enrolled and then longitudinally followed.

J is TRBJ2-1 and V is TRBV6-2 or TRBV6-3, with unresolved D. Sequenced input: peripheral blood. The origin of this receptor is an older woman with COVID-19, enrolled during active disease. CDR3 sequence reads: CASSYYGHPSSYNEQFF. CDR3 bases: TGTGCCAGCAGTTACTATGGGCACCCGAGCTCCTACAATGAGCAGTTCTTC.